Detailed here is one T cell receptor (beta chain). The antigen is not known. The PCR had 60 Vbeta and 13 Jbeta primers. Profiled with immunoSEQ multiplex PCR; TCRdb holds only in-frame clones, not every one. The sample has about 130,000 clones, around 80% seen once. There are 18 residues in the CDR3. V lost 3 bases, J lost 5 bases, and 12 bases stayed unmatched. CDR1 and CDR2 (germline): SNHLY, FYNNEI. The record originates from a study of cytomegalovirus exposure and HLA in healthy donors. Findings and caveats of the study: In an earlier analysis, about 87% or about 30%: the productive usage of most TCR beta V segments. Accurate HLA-A and HLA-B prediction from TCR beta sequences was reported for most subjects.

The TCR comes from a woman younger than 35 in good health and CMV-seronegative. The chain joins TRBV2 to TRBJ2-1; 11 bases are a match to TRBD2. Sequencing was done on a sample of PBMCs. In DNA, the CDR3 is TGTGCCAGCAGTGAGACACGAACCAGACTAGCGGGGAACAATGAGCAGTTCTTC. Protein product: CASSETRTRLAGNNEQFF.